This T cell receptor (beta chain) is drawn from a study of T-cell memory formation after mild COVID-19. On the study more broadly: TCR clusters mostly belonged to single donors.

Each CDR3 protein gets one entry after TCRdb re-called the 5' RACE reads with MiXCR. The sample holds under 250,000 distinct CDR3 sequences, 7.5% to 10% seen once. Looked up from germline, CDR1 is ENHRY and CDR2 is SYGVKD. CDR3 length: 12 residues. The ends lost 6 bases at V and 5 bases at J; junction bases unmatched: 4. The rearrangement joins TRBV10-3 to TRBJ2-7; the match to TRBD1 covers 7 bases. Sequencing used PBMCs or a T cell subset sorted from them (not recorded which). This sequence was found in a man between 18 and 29 years old who had mild COVID-19 (a few samples of this study predate the infection). Cell type and time point are not known. CDR3 region: CAISTGTDEQYV. The CDR3 DNA sequence: TGTGCCATCAGCACCGGGACAGACGAGCAGTACGTC.